This is a list of T cell receptor beta chains from one sample in a study of T cells in Graves' hyperthyroidism and ophthalmopathy. MiXCR, applied by TCRdb to the multiplex PCR reads, yields one record per CDR3 protein. The sample lists fewer than 750,000 distinct CDR3 sequences, about 43% occurring once. The sequencing sample was made of peripheral blood or thyroid tissue (not recorded which). The receptors originated from a woman younger than 35 with Graves' hyperthyroidism. The CDR3 runs from the conserved cysteine through the conserved F or W. A D gene is named only where the DNA matches it firmly. Not all rows give a size; the values are once, few, many and, for expanded clones, a class.

>TRBJ1-2|NA|many|TRBV11-3
TGTGCCAGCAGCCCGGTCAGGGGAAATGGCTACACCTTC
CASSPVRGNGYTF
>TRBJ2-5|NA|NA|TRBV9
TGTGCCAGCAATACAGGGTGGGGACCCCAAGAGACCCAGTACTTC
CASNTGWGPQETQYF
>TRBJ1-2|NA|NA|TRBV29-1
TGCAGCGTTGAAGACCAGAAGGACAACTATGGCTACACCTTC
CSVEDQKDNYGYTF
>TRBJ2-7|TRBD1|NA|TRBV11-1
TGTGCCAGTAGCACAGGGGGGAGGTACGAGCAGTACTTC
CASSTGGRYEQYF
>TRBJ2-7|NA|NA|TRBV11-3
TGTGCCAGCAGTTACCGGGACTCCCACAATGAGCAGTACTTC
CASSYRDSHNEQYF
>TRBJ2-3|NA|NA|TRBV2
TGTGCCAGCAGTGAAGGGCAGGGCGGTGGCTACACAGATACGCAGTATTTT
CASSEGQGGGYTDTQYF
>TRBJ1-6|NA|NA|TRBV20-1
TGCAGTGCCACCAGCAGAGACTTTATGGGGAATTCACCCCTCCACTTT
CSATSRDFMGNSPLHF
>TRBJ1-2|NA|NA|TRBV15
TGTGCCACCAGCAGAGCACCCTCCATCGACAGGCGAGGTGGCTACACCTTC
CATSRAPSIDRRGGYTF
>TRBJ2-1|TRBD2|few|TRBV25-1
TGTGCCAGCAGTGACGAGCCTAGCGGCTCCTACAATGAGCAGTTCTTC
CASSDEPSGSYNEQFF
>TRBJ1-2|NA|many|TRBV20-1
TGCAGTGCTACAGTAGGGAGCTATGGCTACACCTTC
CSATVGSYGYTF
>TRBJ2-1|NA|NA|TRBV11-2
TGTGCCGGATCATCGGGGGTTAGCTCCTACAATGAGCAGTTCTTC
CAGSSGVSSYNEQFF
>TRBJ1-3|NA|NA|TRBV18
TGTGCCAGCTCACCTCCAAGCCCCCGATCGGGAAACACCATATATTTT
CASSPPSPRSGNTIYF
>TRBJ2-1|NA|NA|TRBV24-1
TGTGCCACCAGTTTGGGTCGGACCGTTCTAGGCTCCTACAATGAGCAGTCCTTC
CATSLGRTVLGSYNEQSF
>TRBJ2-7|NA|many|TRBV27
TGTGCCAGCAGTTTTGAAGGGCGGTACTCCTACGAGCAGTACTTC
CASSFEGRYSYEQYF
>TRBJ2-5|TRBD1|NA|TRBV11-2
TGTGCCAGCAGCCTTTACAGGGGGCTGGGGGAGACCCAGTACTTC
CASSLYRGLGETQYF
>TRBJ2-7|NA|NA|TRBV7-9
TGTGCCAGCATCAAGGACGAGCAGTACTTC
CASIKDEQYF
>TRBJ1-2|TRBD1|NA|TRBV7-9
TGTGCCAGCAGCCAAGAAAGGACAGGGCGGCGGAACTATGGCTACACCTTC
CASSQERTGRRNYGYTF
>TRBJ2-7|NA|once|TRBV2
TGTGCCAGCAGTGACTACAGGGAGTCAAACGAGCAGTACTTC
CASSDYRESNEQYF
>TRBJ1-4|TRBD1|NA|TRBV14
TGTGCCAGCAGCCAAGACGACCCGGGACAGATTAATGAAAAACTGTTTTTT
CASSQDDPGQINEKLFF
>TRBJ2-7|NA|many|TRBV7-2
TGTGCCAGCAGGCCCTCTGGCGGCCGGGGCTACGAGCAGTACTTC
CASRPSGGRGYEQYF
>TRBJ1-1|TRBD1|many|TRBV7-9
TGTGCCAGCAGCCTGACAGGGATGAACACTGAAGCTTTCTTT
CASSLTGMNTEAFF
>TRBJ2-2|TRBD1|many|TRBV24-1
TGTGCCACCAGTGATACCCACAGGGGGCAGAACGGGGAGCTGTTTTTT
CATSDTHRGQNGELFF
>TRBJ2-5|TRBD2|many|TRBV7-2
TGTGCCAGCAGCACACGACTAGCGGGGGGAGAGACCCAGTACTTC
CASSTRLAGGETQYF
>TRBJ2-7|NA|many|TRBV9
TGTGCCAGCAGCGTAGATCAGGGGGGACGTGGCTCCTACGAGCAGTACTTC
CASSVDQGGRGSYEQYF
>TRBJ1-1|TRBD1|NA|TRBV10-3
TGTGCCATCAGTGAGGGGACAGGGGCGAACACTGAAGCTTTCTTT
CAISEGTGANTEAFF
>TRBJ2-5|NA|NA|TRBV11-2
TGTGCCAGCAGCTCCCCGTCGGGACGGGGAGTGACCCAGTACTTC
CASSSPSGRGVTQYF
>TRBJ1-2|NA|NA|TRBV6-5
TGTGCCAGCGAGGGTGGTGGCTACACCTTC
CASEGGGYTF
>TRBJ1-1|TRBD1|NA|TRBV19
TGTGCCAGTACCACGGACAGGGCCTACACTGAAGCTTTCTTT
CASTTDRAYTEAFF
>TRBJ1-4|TRBD1|NA|TRBV7-2
TGTGCCAGCAACAAGGCAGGGACAGATGAAAAACTGTTTTTT
CASNKAGTDEKLFF